Presented here are 23 T cell receptor beta chains from one specimen sequenced in a study of follicular helper T cells after annual influenza vaccination. Sequencing was performed with immunoSEQ multiplex PCR; in TCRdb, only in-frame clones are kept and a portion is missing. The table includes 8,000 to 8,500 clones, around 82% detected once. The time point: 2014-2015 season, pre-vaccination. The specimen was CXCR5+ CD38- circulating T follicular helper cells from blood, collected on the day of influenza vaccination. The subset denotes: circulating Tfh, non-naive CD4+CXCR5+PD-1+ (ICOS+CD38+ or ICOS-CD38-). These TCRs come from an adult who received the influenza vaccine.

The chain carries TRBV5-5 and TRBJ2-3; weak D call: TRBD2 (5 bases). In germline, CDR1 is SGHKS, CDR2 YYEKEE (reference sequence). This CDR3 is built from 15 residues. V gave up 4 bases and J gave up 4 bases, with 16 bases separating them. CDR3: CASSPRGASPDTQYF. In DNA form, the CDR3 reads TGTGCCAGCAGCCCCCGGGGAGCCTCCCCAGATACGCAGTATTTT.

The gene calls are TRBV5-4 and TRBJ1-4; D not certain. The CDR3 has 14 residues. Per germline, CDR1 SGHNT and CDR2 YYREEE (reference sequence). Trimming left V 4 bases short and J 7 bases short, with 14 bases between. The CDR3 DNA sequence: TGTGCCAGCAGCCCCTCGAACCGGGGTGAAAAACTGTTTTTT. Its translation: CASSPSNRGEKLFF.

The gene calls are TRBV18 and TRBJ1-5, with a tentative D call TRBD1 (5 bases). V dropped 2 bases and J dropped 5 bases, with 7 bases sitting between them. The germline V gene encodes CDR1 KGHSH and CDR2 LQKENI. The CDR3 is 13 amino acids. Written as DNA, the CDR3 is TGTGCCAGCTCACCAGGGGGGGATCAGCCCCAGCATTTT. Protein product: CASSPGGDQPQHF.

CDR3 in DNA: TGTGCCAGCAGTTTCGGGCGGGGGGTAACAGATACGCAGTATTTT. This gives the protein CASSFGRGVTDTQYF. The V call is TRBV28, the J call TRBJ2-3; 8 positions match TRBD2. This CDR3 is 15 amino acids long. The V gene's germline CDR1 is MDHEN and CDR2 SYDVKM. Unmatched junction bases numbered 5, after V lost 3 bases and J lost 3 bases. Looking up the rest from reference TRBV28 and TRBJ2-3 gives the full variable domain: DVKVTQSSRYLVKRTGEKVFLECVQDMDHENMFWYRQDPGLGLRLIYFSYDVKMKEKGDIPEGYSVSREKKERFSLILESASTNQTSMYLCASSFGRGVTDTQYFGPGTRLTVL.

The chain is built from TRBV2 and TRBJ2-1; 11 nucleotides line up with TRBD2. The CDR3 contains 15 residues. V gave up 4 bases and J gave up 7 bases; unmatched junction bases: 6. Germline V gene data show CDR1 as SNHLY and CDR2 as FYNNEI. CDR3 residues: CASSGRLAGGNEQFF. In DNA, the CDR3 is TGTGCCAGCAGTGGCCGGCTAGCGGGGGGAAATGAGCAGTTCTTC. Filled out from reference TRBV2 and TRBJ2-1, the complete variable domain reads EPEVTQTPSHQVTQMGQEVILRCVPISNHLYFYWYRQILGQKVEFLVSFYNNEISEKSEIFDDQFSVERPDGSNFTLKIRSTKLEDSAMYFCASSGRLAGGNEQFFGPGTRLTVL.

The chain employs TRBV5-1 and TRBJ2-3; 7 positions match TRBD1. This CDR3 has 13 amino acids. The trim removed 4 bases at V and 1 base at J, leaving 0 bases unmatched. Looked up from germline, CDR1 is SGHRS and CDR2 is YFSETQ. The CDR3 loop is CASSQGGTDTQYF. CDR3 DNA: TGCGCCAGCAGCCAGGGGGGCACAGATACGCAGTATTTT.

The chain carries TRBV2 and TRBJ2-3; possibly TRBD1 for D (5 bases). The CDR3 is 15 amino acids. V was pared by 4 bases and J by 3 bases, with 14 bases between. Germline CDR1 is SNHLY and CDR2 is FYNNEI. The CDR3 DNA follows: TGTGCCAGCAGTGCACAGGTTCTGGGGACAGATACGCAGTATTTT. Amino acid sequence: CASSAQVLGTDTQYF.

This chain connects TRBV7-6 to TRBJ2-3; 9 bases map to TRBD1. Germline V gene lookup returns CDR1 SGHVS and CDR2 FNYEAQ. Unmatched junction bases numbered 3, after V lost 5 bases and J lost 3 bases. CDR3 length: 14 amino acids. For the CDR3, the DNA is TGTGCCAGCAGCGTCGGACAGGGGACAGATACGCAGTATTTT. It is translated as CASSVGQGTDTQYF.

The chain employs TRBV9 and TRBJ2-3; 14 positions agree with TRBD2. Germline lookup yields CDR1 SGDLS and CDR2 YYNGEE. Trimming cost V 4 bases and J 5 bases; bases outside gene matches: 6. The CDR3 loop spans 16 amino acids. The CDR3 is CASSPMTSGGVDTQYF. In DNA, the CDR3 is TGTGCCAGCAGCCCGATGACTAGCGGGGGGGTAGATACGCAGTATTTT.

This clone has only a few counts. V and J are TRBV7-6 and TRBJ2-7; a possible D gene is TRBD2 (6 bases). The V end was cut by 0 bases, the J end by 12 bases, with 15 bases between. The CDR3 contains 13 residues. The germline V gene has CDR1 SGHVS and CDR2 FNYEAQ. In nucleotides, the CDR3 is TGTGCCAGCAGCTTAGCCGGGGGAAACCTCTGGTACTTC. Protein: CASSLAGGNLWYF.

The rearrangement links TRBV28 to TRBJ1-1; D is uncertain. In germline, CDR1 is MDHEN, CDR2 SYDVKM. The CDR3 totals 13 residues. The V end lost 9 bases, the J end lost 1 base, and 12 bases lay between the germline ends. The CDR3 sequence is CASDRTSNTEAFF. The DNA of the CDR3 is TGTGCCAGTGACCGGACGTCGAACACTGAAGCTTTCTTT.

The J gene is TRBJ1-6, the V gene TRBV28; D gene unclear. Germline V gene lookup returns CDR1 MDHEN and CDR2 SYDVKM. The CDR3 covers 15 residues. The V end lost 7 bases, the J end lost 10 bases, and 20 bases lay between the germline ends. CDR3 coding DNA: TGTGCCAGCAAAAATAATCGGTCCTGGAACTCACCCCTCCACTTT. Its protein is CASKNNRSWNSPLHF.

The V and J genes are TRBV7-2 and TRBJ2-1, with TRBD2 matching 10 bases. Losses at the gene ends were 1 base for V and 4 bases for J; bases not matched to a gene: 7. Looked up from germline, CDR1 is SGHTA and CDR2 is FQGNSA. The CDR3 consists of 17 residues. For the CDR3, the DNA is TGTGCCAGCAGCTTAGTGGGGGCTAGCGGGAGATACAATGAGCAGTTCTTC. It yields the protein CASSLVGASGRYNEQFF.

This chain links TRBV6-1 with TRBJ1-2, with 9 bases identical to TRBD1. The CDR3 sequence is 14 residues long. Germline values: CDR1 MNHNS, CDR2 SASEGT. J was trimmed by 4 bases and V by 6 bases; bases with no gene match: 6. The CDR3 sequence: CASRGQGWAYGYTF. CDR3 DNA sequence: TGTGCCAGCAGGGGACAGGGCTGGGCCTATGGCTACACCTTC.

The gene calls are TRBV5-1 and TRBJ1-4; D gene uncertain. V lost 4 bases to trimming and J lost 3 bases, with 10 bases between them. This CDR3 contains 14 residues. The germline CDR1 and CDR2 sequences are SGHRS and YFSETQ. The CDR3 region has the DNA TGCGCCAGCAGCGCCGGTTGGGCTAATGAAAAACTGTTTTTT. This translates into CASSAGWANEKLFF. The full variable domain, with the rest looked up from reference TRBV5-1 and TRBJ1-4, is KAGVTQTPRYLIKTRGQQVTLSCSPISGHRSVSWYQQTPGQGLQFLFEYFSETQRNKGNFPGRFSGRQFSNSRSEMNVSTLELGDSALYLCASSAGWANEKLFFGSGTQLSVL.

Here the CDR3 DNA reads TGTGCCAGCATATTCACTCGGGACAGGTTTGTGGAGCAGTACTTC. This codes for CASIFTRDRFVEQYF. The chain combines TRBV7-3 with TRBJ2-7, with 8 bases identical to TRBD1. V shed 7 bases and J 7 bases; nucleotides not matched to a gene: 15. Germline V gene data show CDR1 as SGHTA and CDR2 as FQGTGA. This CDR3 comprises 15 residues.

This rearrangement joins TRBV6-5 to TRBJ2-3; 8 nucleotides agree with TRBD2. Germline V gene lookup returns CDR1 MNHEY and CDR2 SVGAGI. The CDR3 is made up of 12 amino acids. The V and J ends lost 11 bases and 4 bases, in that order; junction bases with no gene match: 5. The CDR3: CAPGGGPDTQYF. The CDR3, as DNA: TGTGCCCCCGGGGGGGGGCCAGATACGCAGTATTTT.

The V gene is TRBV5-1, the J gene TRBJ2-7, with D possibly called TRBD1 or TRBD2 (6 bases each). CDR1 and CDR2 (germline): SGHRS, YFSETQ. V lost 4 bases, J lost 4 bases, and 21 bases lay in between. The CDR3 runs to 16 residues. CDR3 nucleotide sequence: TGCGCCAGCAGCCTACTGGAGAGGGGGACTTCGTACGAGCAGTACTTC. It yields the protein CASSLLERGTSYEQYF.

The CDR3 here is CASSEEGALNTEAFF. The DNA of the CDR3 is TGTGCCAGCAGCGAAGAAGGGGCCTTGAACACTGAAGCTTTCTTT. The gene calls are TRBV11-2 and TRBJ1-1, with D possibly being TRBD1 (5 bases). V was pared by 5 bases and J by 0 bases, with 13 bases between. The germline gives CDR1 SGHAT, CDR2 FQNNGV. The CDR3 has 15 residues.

This chain connects TRBV5-4 to TRBJ2-5; 8 nucleotides match TRBD1. The CDR3 length is 16 residues. V was pared by 3 bases and J by 4 bases, with 11 bases of the junction left unmatched. In germline, CDR1 is SGHNT, CDR2 YYREEE (reference sequence). CDR3 in amino acids: CASSSWAQGAGETQYF. Written as DNA, the CDR3 is TGTGCCAGCAGCTCGTGGGCCCAGGGGGCTGGAGAGACCCAGTACTTC.

V gene TRBV19 combines with J gene TRBJ2-5; TRBD2 matches 7 bases. In germline, CDR1 is LNHDA, CDR2 SQIVND (reference sequence). This CDR3 is built from 15 residues. V was clipped by 4 bases and J by 4 bases; unmatched bases: 9. DNA of the CDR3: TGTGCCAGTAGTAGAACTCGGGGGGTCCGAGAGACCCAGTACTTC. Protein sequence: CASSRTRGVRETQYF.

J is TRBJ1-2 and V is TRBV5-4; D may be TRBD1 (5 bases). Germline CDR1 and CDR2: SGHNT and YYREEE (reference sequence). The CDR3 spans 15 residues. Trimming removed 1 base at V and 4 bases at J, with 14 bases between. In nucleotides, the CDR3 is TGTGCCAGCAGCTTGTTGTCAGGGCTTTTCTATGGCTACACCTTC. Translated, it gives CASSLLSGLFYGYTF.

The V gene is TRBV6-5, the J gene TRBJ1-5; tentatively, D is TRBD1 (6 bases). Germline V gene data show CDR1 as MNHEY and CDR2 as SVGAGI. The CDR3 is 14 residues long. The V gene lost 4 bases and the J gene lost 0 bases, with 7 bases spanning the gap. The CDR3 spells CASSSRGSNQPQHF. CDR3 DNA sequence: TGTGCCAGCAGTTCCAGGGGTAGCAATCAGCCCCAGCATTTT.